A selection of T cell receptor beta chains follows, all from one sample in a study of T cell responses to AZD1222 COVID-19 vaccine. Profiled with immunoSEQ multiplex PCR; TCRdb holds only in-frame clones, not every one. Of around 160,000 clones listed, roughly 94% were seen once; the top ten hold roughly 5%. The sequenced sample was peripheral blood, obtained 28 days after the second AZD1222 dose. The receptors stem from an adult who received the AZD1222 COVID-19 vaccine. Each CDR3 is given with its conserved first and last residue. Each record gives: clone size, J gene, D gene, V gene, CDR3 protein, CDR3 DNA. D genes are given only for firm matches. Only some rows state a clone size, as once, few, many or a class for expanded clones.

NA,TRBJ2-5,NA,TRBV9,CASGFQETQYF,TGTGCCAGCGGTTTCCAAGAGACCCAGTACTTC
NA,TRBJ1-2,NA,TRBV29-1,CSAEGGFEHGYTF,TGCAGCGCCGAAGGGGGGTTCGAGCATGGCTACACCTTC
NA,TRBJ2-1,TRBD1,TRBV18,CASSRLGGQYNEQFF,TGTGCCAGCTCACGCCTAGGGGGACAGTACAATGAGCAGTTCTTC
NA,TRBJ2-1,TRBD2,TRBV18,CASSPPGGSYNEQFF,TGTGCCAGCTCACCACCGGGGGGGTCCTACAATGAGCAGTTCTTC
NA,TRBJ2-7,TRBD2,TRBV4-1,CASSQAESGRAYEQYF,TGCGCCAGCAGCCAAGCAGAAAGCGGGAGGGCCTACGAGCAGTACTTC
NA,TRBJ1-1,NA,TRBV9,CASSVGPGLGTEAFF,TGTGCCAGCAGCGTAGGGCCGGGGCTAGGCACTGAAGCTTTCTTT
NA,TRBJ2-7,TRBD2,TRBV2,CASSEGLAFYEQYF,TGTGCCAGCAGTGAAGGACTAGCGTTCTACGAGCAGTACTTC
NA,TRBJ2-7,TRBD1,TRBV10-3,CAISSSGTGFSYEQYF,TGTGCCATCAGTTCGTCCGGGACAGGTTTCTCCTACGAGCAGTACTTC
NA,TRBJ2-7,NA,TRBV7-2,CASSLVAKNYEQYF,TGTGCCAGCAGCTTAGTAGCTAAGAACTACGAGCAGTACTTC
NA,TRBJ1-2,NA,TRBV10-3,CAISGRELGRVF,TGTGCCATCAGTGGCCGGGAACTAGGTCGAGTCTTC
NA,TRBJ2-7,TRBD1,TRBV9,CASSGRDRYYEQYF,TGTGCCAGCAGCGGACGGGACAGGTACTACGAGCAGTACTTC
NA,TRBJ2-3,NA,TRBV6-5,CASSYSYSLGTDTQYF,TGTGCCAGCAGTTACTCGTACTCGCTCGGCACAGATACGCAGTATTTT
NA,TRBJ2-7,TRBD2,TRBV7-8,CASSPREGPSEQYF,TGTGCCAGCAGCCCCCGGGAGGGCCCATCCGAGCAGTACTTC
NA,TRBJ1-1,NA,TRBV10-3,CAISDRTVNTEAFF,TGTGCCATCAGTGACAGGACAGTGAACACTGAAGCTTTCTTT
NA,TRBJ1-5,TRBD1,TRBV7-9,CASSPGTAPTYNQPQHF,TGTGCCAGCAGCCCGGGGACAGCCCCTACATACAATCAGCCCCAGCATTTT
NA,TRBJ2-6,NA,TRBV4-1,CASQAVDMGFSGANVLTF,TGCGCCAGCCAAGCCGTCGACATGGGATTTTCGGGAGCCAACGTCCTGACTTTC
NA,TRBJ1-1,NA,TRBV7-3,CASSFQGMNTEAFF,TGTGCCAGCAGCTTCCAGGGGATGAACACTGAAGCTTTCTTT
NA,TRBJ2-1,NA,TRBV6-2/TRBV6-3,CASSYWANEQFF,TGTGCCAGCAGTTACTGGGCAAATGAGCAGTTCTTC
NA,TRBJ1-2,TRBD1,TRBV5-1,CASTPGGEIFYGYSF,TGCGCCAGCACCCCAGGGGGGGAGATCTTTTATGGCTACTCCTTC
NA,TRBJ2-2,NA,TRBV15,CATSRNRNTGELFF,TGTGCCACCAGCAGAAACAGGAACACCGGGGAGCTGTTTTTT
once,TRBJ1-1,TRBD1,TRBV19,CASRDRGSKNTEAFF,TGTGCCAGTAGGGACAGGGGGTCTAAGAACACTGAAGCTTTCTTT
NA,TRBJ2-7,TRBD2,TRBV6-1,CASSAPLAGGSYEQYF,TGTGCCAGCAGTGCCCCCCTAGCGGGAGGGAGCTACGAGCAGTACTTC
NA,TRBJ2-1,NA,TRBV9,CASSGGRERVNEQFF,TGTGCCAGCAGCGGCGGGCGGGAAAGGGTGAATGAGCAGTTCTTC
NA,TRBJ2-1,TRBD2,TRBV5-1,CASSPGTSGTSYNEQFF,TGCGCCAGCAGCCCAGGGACTAGCGGGACATCCTACAATGAGCAGTTCTTC
NA,TRBJ1-1,TRBD1,TRBV18,CASSPVRGRGSNTEAFF,TGTGCCAGCTCACCTGTCAGGGGGCGGGGTAGTAACACTGAAGCTTTCTTT
once,TRBJ1-1,NA,TRBV5-5,CASNGGSTAEAFF,TGTGCCAGCAATGGGGGCAGTACTGCTGAAGCTTTCTTT
NA,TRBJ2-2,TRBD2,TRBV28,CASSLGGRERELFF,TGTGCCAGCAGTTTAGGTGGGAGGGAAAGGGAGCTGTTTTTT
NA,TRBJ1-1,NA,TRBV28,CASRSSGGRTEAFF,TGTGCCAGCAGGTCCTCGGGGGGACGGACTGAAGCTTTCTTT
NA,TRBJ2-3,TRBD2,TRBV18,CASSPASGRSNTQYF,TGTGCCAGCTCACCGGCTAGCGGGAGGTCGAATACGCAGTATTTT
NA,TRBJ2-1,NA,TRBV21-1,CASSNVSRSSYNEQFF,TGTGCCAGCAGCAACGTTAGCCGGAGCTCCTACAATGAGCAGTTCTTC
NA,TRBJ1-2,NA,TRBV15,CATSPGGVFPSNYGYTF,TGTGCCACCAGCCCAGGCGGGGTTTTTCCTAGTAACTATGGCTACACCTTC
NA,TRBJ2-7,NA,TRBV6-2/TRBV6-3,CASSYSPFLAPHEQYF,TGTGCCAGCAGTTACTCACCGTTCTTAGCCCCCCACGAGCAGTACTTC
NA,TRBJ1-6,NA,TRBV27,CASSLSMVSPLHF,TGTGCCAGCAGTTTATCGATGGTGTCACCCCTCCACTTT
NA,TRBJ2-7,NA,TRBV7-9,CASSRTYAYEQYF,TGTGCCAGCAGCCGGACGTACGCCTACGAGCAGTACTTC
NA,TRBJ1-5,NA,TRBV19,CASSTLADNQPQHF,TGTGCCAGTAGTACATTGGCTGACAATCAGCCCCAGCATTTT
NA,TRBJ1-4,NA,TRBV7-9,CASSSGSGTDNEKLFF,TGTGCCAGCAGCTCGGGATCCGGGACGGACAATGAAAAACTGTTTTTT
NA,TRBJ2-1,TRBD2,TRBV27,CASSRWSGRTDNEQFF,TGTGCCAGCAGCCGGTGGTCCGGGAGGACCGACAATGAGCAGTTCTTC
NA,TRBJ2-7,NA,TRBV7-2,CASSLGGQYEQYF,TGTGCCAGCAGCCTTGGGGGCCAGTACGAGCAGTACTTC
once,TRBJ1-5,NA,TRBV28,CAIRRPNSNQPQHF,TGTGCCATTAGAAGGCCTAATAGCAATCAGCCCCAGCATTTT
NA,TRBJ1-4,TRBD1,TRBV7-9,CASSRTGASAVEKLFF,TGTGCCAGCAGCAGGACAGGGGCTAGCGCGGTCGAAAAACTGTTTTTT
NA,TRBJ2-7,NA,TRBV7-2,CASSLGLRYEQYF,TGTGCCAGCAGCTTAGGACTTCGCTACGAGCAGTACTTC
once,TRBJ2-7,NA,TRBV27,CASSLGDPRRRSSYEQYF,TGTGCCAGCAGTCTGGGGGACCCCAGACGTAGGAGCTCCTACGAGCAGTACTTC
NA,TRBJ2-3,NA,TRBV5-4,CASSLEGASTDTQYF,TGTGCCAGCAGCTTGGAAGGCGCCAGCACAGATACGCAGTATTTT
once,TRBJ1-1,NA,TRBV6-1,CASSEVRRGTEAFF,TGTGCCAGCAGTGAAGTTCGTAGGGGCACTGAAGCTTTCTTT
NA,TRBJ1-1,NA,TRBV19,CASSIRVGNEAFF,TGTGCCAGTAGTATCAGGGTTGGTAACGAAGCTTTCTTT
NA,TRBJ2-7,NA,TRBV21-1,CASNLAVNYEQYF,TGTGCCAGCAACCTAGCGGTGAACTACGAGCAGTACTTC
NA,TRBJ2-3,TRBD1,TRBV6-6,CASSRRQGPTDTQYF,TGTGCCAGCAGCCGCAGACAGGGACCCACAGATACGCAGTATTTT
NA,TRBJ1-4,NA,TRBV28,CASSLRTVEKLFF,TGTGCCAGCAGTCTGCGGACCGTTGAAAAACTGTTTTTT
NA,TRBJ1-2,NA,TRBV6-2/TRBV6-3,CASSYSGRKGGVTYGYTF,TGTGCCAGCAGTTACTCCGGACGTAAGGGGGGAGTTACCTATGGCTACACCTTC
NA,TRBJ1-3,NA,TRBV30,CAYTGISGNTIYF,TGTGCCTACACAGGGATCTCTGGAAACACCATATATTTT
NA,TRBJ2-7,NA,TRBV5-4,CASRWRGSYEQYF,TGTGCCAGCAGGTGGAGGGGCTCCTACGAGCAGTACTTC
NA,TRBJ2-1,TRBD2,TRBV2,CASTGTSVNNEQFF,TGTGCCAGCACCGGGACTAGCGTAAATAATGAGCAGTTCTTC
NA,TRBJ2-7,TRBD2,TRBV19,CASRTTSGSTYEQYF,TGTGCCAGTAGGACGACTAGCGGGAGTACGTACGAGCAGTACTTC